The rows below give T cell receptor beta chains drawn from one sample of a study of ipilimumab plus nivolumab after autologous stem cell transplantation. The data were produced by immunoSEQ multiplex PCR, yet TCRdb's version contains in-frame clones alone and is incomplete. The top ten hold 5.2% of the sample, which has roughly 25,000 clones, around 84% seen once. The sequenced sample was PBMCs, obtained in a trial of ipilimumab plus nivolumab as post-transplant consolidation. The receptors were gathered from a male donor with diffuse large B-cell lymphoma. CDR3s include the opening cysteine and the closing phenylalanine or tryptophan. The D gene is left open where the match is weak. Clone size is stated in some rows and not others, as once, few, many or a class when expanded.

j_call d_call clone_size v_call cdr3_aa cdr3_nt
TRBJ2-3 . . TRBV6-6 CASGAATDTQYF TGTGCCAGCGGGGCAGCTACAGATACGCAGTATTTT
TRBJ2-7 . . TRBV14 CASSQGQGRWGQYF TGTGCCAGCAGCCAAGGTCAGGGGCGCTGGGGGCAGTACTTC
TRBJ2-1 TRBD2 . TRBV6-6 CASRDVSGGVPGEQFF TGTGCCAGCAGAGACGTTAGCGGGGGGGTACCTGGTGAGCAGTTCTTC
TRBJ1-2 . . TRBV15 CATSSAWFGGNYGYTF TGTGCCACCAGCAGTGCGTGGTTTGGAGGAAACTATGGCTACACCTTC
TRBJ1-2 TRBD1 few TRBV19 CASSFLPQGAHPGGYTF TGTGCCAGTAGTTTTTTACCGCAGGGGGCGCATCCAGGTGGCTACACCTTC
TRBJ2-5 . . TRBV9 CASSVTGGRETQYF TGTGCCAGCAGCGTTACGGGGGGCCGGGAGACCCAGTACTTC
TRBJ1-5 TRBD1 . TRBV12-5 CASGLATGALGNQPQHF TGTGCTAGTGGTTTGGCTACAGGGGCGCTGGGCAATCAGCCCCAGCATTTT
TRBJ1-1 . once TRBV11-2 CASSLTTVNTEAFF TGTGCCAGCAGCCTTACGACGGTGAACACTGAAGCTTTCTTT
TRBJ2-3 . few TRBV7-2 CASSYGPRGGQYF TGTGCCAGCAGCTACGGGCCTCGGGGAGGGCAGTATTTT
TRBJ2-7 . . TRBV15 CATSRQGLSYEQYF TGTGCCACCAGCCGACAGGGACTATCCTACGAGCAGTACTTC
TRBJ2-7 . . TRBV4-1 CASSQTPGLLSEQYF TGCGCCAGCAGCCAAACTCCGGGACTCTTATCCGAGCAGTACTTC
TRBJ2-3 TRBD2 . TRBV7-3 CASSLTSSGGVSTDTQYF TGTGCCAGCAGCTTAACGAGCAGCGGGGGGGTGAGCACAGATACGCAGTATTTT
TRBJ1-2 . . TRBV27 CASRTESYGYTF TGTGCCAGCCGGACAGAATCCTATGGCTACACCTTC
TRBJ2-3 TRBD2 . TRBV7-2 CASSPLSGGARDTQYF TGTGCCAGCAGCCCCCTGAGCGGGGGGGCCCGAGATACGCAGTATTTT
TRBJ2-2 . . TRBV19 CASSIRRAAGELFF TGTGCCAGTAGTATTAGGAGAGCGGCCGGGGAGCTGTTTTTT
TRBJ1-3 . once TRBV7-6 CASSLAQGHSGNTIYF TGTGCCAGCAGCTTAGCGCAGGGCCACTCTGGAAACACCATATATTTT
TRBJ2-5 TRBD2 . TRBV10-2 CASSGGTSGETQYF TGCGCCAGCAGTGGTGGGACTAGTGGTGAGACCCAGTACTTC
TRBJ1-2 . . TRBV7-9 CASSLGTGYGYTF TGTGCCAGCAGCTTAGGAACAGGCTATGGCTACACCTTC
TRBJ2-3 . . TRBV4-1 CASSQSRDSVTDTQYF TGCGCCAGCAGCCAATCCCGGGACTCAGTCACAGATACGCAGTATTTT
TRBJ1-2 . large TRBV28 CASSLSSGAGYGYTF TGTGCCAGCAGTTTATCGTCAGGGGCGGGCTATGGCTACACCTTC
TRBJ1-1 . . TRBV6-1 CASSGDKGIATEAFF TGTGCCAGCAGTGGGGACAAAGGGATAGCCACTGAAGCTTTCTTT
TRBJ1-1 TRBD1 . TRBV7-8 CASSFSTGVRNTEAFF TGTGCCAGCAGCTTCTCGACAGGGGTAAGGAACACTGAAGCTTTCTTT
TRBJ2-3 . . TRBV18 CASSPRAPDTQYF TGTGCCAGCTCACCACGAGCGCCAGATACGCAGTATTTT
TRBJ1-1 . . TRBV6-5 CASRGTVEAFF TGTGCCAGCAGGGGAACAGTTGAAGCTTTCTTT
TRBJ1-1 . once TRBV19 CASSILGQGIEAFF TGTGCCAGTAGTATTCTCGGTCAGGGGATCGAAGCTTTCTTT
TRBJ1-3 TRBD1 . TRBV7-8 CASSPTLGTGTTGNTIYF TGTGCCAGCAGCCCAACCCTTGGGACAGGGACGACTGGAAACACCATATATTTT
TRBJ2-7 TRBD1 . TRBV6-5 CASSSGQVDRQYF TGTGCCAGCAGTTCGGGACAGGTTGACAGGCAGTACTTC
TRBJ2-7 . . TRBV27 CAIPDGTQRNEQYF TGTGCCATCCCGGACGGCACCCAGAGGAACGAGCAGTACTTC
TRBJ2-1 . . TRBV11-1 CASSLDAFYNEQFF TGTGCCAGCAGCTTAGACGCCTTCTACAATGAGCAGTTCTTC
TRBJ2-3 . once TRBV18 CASSPTSSSDTQYF TGTGCCAGCTCACCCACATCATCTTCAGATACGCAGTATTTT
TRBJ2-2 . once TRBV5-1 CASSSHRTANTGELFF TGCGCCAGCAGCTCACACAGAACCGCGAACACCGGGGAGCTGTTTTTT
TRBJ1-2 TRBD1 . TRBV7-9 CASSPGTAVNYGYTF TGTGCCAGCAGCCCCGGGACAGCGGTTAACTATGGCTACACCTTC
TRBJ1-4 TRBD1 . TRBV6-1 CASSDRDRSSSKREKLFF TGTGCCAGCAGTGACCGGGACAGAAGCTCCTCCAAGCGGGAAAAACTGTTTTTT
TRBJ2-5 TRBD1 . TRBV7-6 CASSLDPGQAGETQYF TGTGCCAGCAGCTTAGACCCGGGACAGGCGGGGGAGACCCAGTACTTC
TRBJ2-3 . . TRBV2 CASSVRQTDTQYF TGTGCCAGCAGTGTACGCCAGACGGATACGCAGTATTTT
TRBJ2-1 TRBD1 . TRBV7-9 CASTFTPGQGHNEQFF TGTGCCAGCACCTTCACACCGGGACAGGGACACAATGAGCAGTTCTTC
TRBJ2-2 TRBD2 . TRBV27 CASSSQRGGAAGELFF TGTGCCAGCAGTTCCCAGCGGGGGGGCGCGGCCGGGGAGCTGTTTTTT
TRBJ1-5 . once TRBV28 CASRPGTPDQPQHF TGTGCCAGCCGCCCCGGGACACCGGACCAGCCCCAGCATTTT
TRBJ2-1 TRBD1 . TRBV5-1 CASSNSGQGVNEQFF TGCGCCAGCAGCAACAGTGGACAGGGAGTGAATGAGCAGTTCTTC
TRBJ2-7 . . TRBV29-1 CSVAAASSYEQYF TGCAGCGTTGCGGCGGCCAGCTCCTACGAGCAGTACTTC
TRBJ2-7 . . TRBV10-3 CAISEFSLYEQYF TGTGCCATCAGTGAGTTCTCTCTCTACGAGCAGTACTTC
TRBJ1-4 . . TRBV4-2 CASSQVRTTNEKLFF TGTGCCAGCAGCCAAGTTCGGACAACTAATGAAAAACTGTTTTTT
TRBJ1-4 . once TRBV6-1 CASTRGEKLFF TGTGCCAGCACCCGGGGTGAAAAACTGTTTTTT
TRBJ2-1 . . TRBV4-2 CASSQDPPIRSSYNEQFF TGTGCCAGCAGCCAAGATCCCCCTATCCGGAGCTCCTACAATGAGCAGTTCTTC
TRBJ1-4 . . TRBV7-2 CASSLSGTGEKLFF TGTGCCAGCAGCTTATCTGGCACAGGGGAAAAACTGTTTTTT
TRBJ2-7 . . TRBV21-1 CASTGTGTYEQYF TGTGCCAGCACCGGGACAGGGACCTACGAGCAGTACTTC
TRBJ2-5 . . TRBV2 CASSERRGSQETQYF TGTGCCAGCAGTGAACGGCGGGGATCCCAAGAGACCCAGTACTTC
TRBJ1-2 . . TRBV7-8 CASSLGYIGRNYGYTF TGTGCCAGCAGCTTAGGTTACATCGGCAGGAACTATGGCTACACCTTC
TRBJ2-2 . few TRBV7-2 CASSSRTGELFF TGTGCCAGCAGCTCCCGGACCGGGGAGCTGTTTTTT
TRBJ2-7 . . TRBV18 CASSQEQGGQGEQYF TGTGCCAGCTCACAAGAACAGGGAGGGCAAGGCGAGCAGTACTTC
TRBJ2-2 . . TRBV6-1 CASRNPTGELFF TGTGCCAGCAGAAACCCCACCGGGGAGCTGTTTTTT
TRBJ1-1 . . TRBV7-2 CASSPILNTEAFF TGTGCCAGCAGCCCGATCCTGAACACTGAAGCTTTCTTT
TRBJ1-1 . . TRBV15 CATSATAWDTEAFF TGTGCCACCAGCGCCACGGCCTGGGACACTGAAGCTTTCTTT
TRBJ1-4 . . TRBV18 CASSRAENEKLFF TGTGCCAGCTCACGGGCAGAGAATGAAAAACTGTTTTTT
TRBJ2-1 . few TRBV4-1 CASSQDRRYNEQFF TGCGCCAGCAGCCAAGATCGCCGCTACAATGAGCAGTTCTTC
TRBJ2-7 . few TRBV21-1 CASRWPLVTHYEQYF TGTGCCAGCAGATGGCCCCTCGTTACCCACTACGAGCAGTACTTC